This T cell receptor beta chain was sequenced during a study of CXCR3-negative and CXCR3-positive naive CD8 T cells. Study outcomes and limitations: The authors found comparable surface CD5 between naive subsets and inferred TCR strength from TRB CDR3 properties. Diversity in memory CD8+ cells fell much lower than the comparably high levels seen in both naive subsets. Naive cells used TRBV-TRBJ genes in much the same way whether CXCR3-negative or CXCR3-positive; memory cells did not.

The CDR3 totals 15 residues. CDR1 is MNHEY and CDR2 is SMNVEV in the germline V gene (reference sequence). The method, 5' RACE with UMI labels, was used to prepare the TRB cDNA libraries. TCRdb processed the 5' RACE reads again and assigns one entry to each CDR3 protein, with no DNA. The sample data list 70,000 to 95,000 distinct CDR3 sequences. A note on this clonotype: The antigen is undetermined.

Triplicate approximately 280,000-cell sorts were made of each CD8+ T cell subset. This sequence was found in a human donor in good health. Some clones in this sample may be carry-over from other donors' samples. V gene TRBV27 combines with J gene TRBJ2-4; the TRBD1 assignment by TCRdb is unverifiable without DNA. Specimen: naive CXCR3- CD8+ T cells from blood. Subset: CD45RO-CCR7+CD27+CD95- naive CD8+ T cells lacking CXCR3 (TNR3-). The CDR3 here is CASSSSDRGDNIQYF.